There are many counts of the clone carrying this T cell receptor beta chain. Its specificity is not known. These data belong to a study of regulatory T cells in long-lasting Graves disease. Assembly of TCR beta libraries relied on iRepertoire HTBI primers together with Arm-PCR of CDR3 regions. TCRdb fed the multiplex PCR reads into MiXCR, producing one record per CDR3 protein. This table holds 350,000 to 400,000 distinct CDR3 sequences, around 15% found once. CDR1 and CDR2 from the germline V gene are LGHDT and YNNKEL (reference sequence). J lost 4 bases, V lost 0 bases, and 6 bases had no gene match. The CDR3 is 16 amino acids. Study outcomes and limitations: It was peripheral blood alone, not thyroid tissue, that was studied. TRBV28, TRBJ1-2 and TRBJ2-5 were favored in persistent disease. Graves' patients with persistent disease showed TCR diversity lower than patients newly diagnosed.

Time point denoted: newly diagnosed GD, antithyroid drugs for less than 3 months. Following extraction of RNA from PBMCs, that RNA was used to make the TCR library. These data were also reused for a study on T cells in Graves' hyperthyroidism and ophthalmopathy.

The sequence came from a woman between 18 and 29 years old with Graves disease. The source was peripheral blood mononuclear cells (PBMCs), collected at new diagnosis, from a patient treated with antithyroid drugs. This rearrangement joins TRBV3-1 to TRBJ2-1; 7 bases line up with TRBD2. CDR3 sequence reads: CASSQEQASGYNEQFF. DNA of the CDR3: TGTGCCAGCAGCCAAGAACAGGCTAGCGGTTACAATGAGCAGTTCTTC.